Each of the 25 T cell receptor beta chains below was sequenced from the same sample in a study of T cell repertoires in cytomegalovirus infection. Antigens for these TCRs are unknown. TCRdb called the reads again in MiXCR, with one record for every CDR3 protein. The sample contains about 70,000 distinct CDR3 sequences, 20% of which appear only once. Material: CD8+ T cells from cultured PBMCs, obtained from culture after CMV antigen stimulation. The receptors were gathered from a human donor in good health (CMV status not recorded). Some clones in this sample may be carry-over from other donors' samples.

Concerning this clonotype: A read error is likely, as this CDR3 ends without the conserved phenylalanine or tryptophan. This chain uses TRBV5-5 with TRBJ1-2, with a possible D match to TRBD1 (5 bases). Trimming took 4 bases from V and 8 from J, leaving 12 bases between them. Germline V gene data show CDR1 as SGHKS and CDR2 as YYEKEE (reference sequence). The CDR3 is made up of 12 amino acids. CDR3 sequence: CASSLGTFGYTL. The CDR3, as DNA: TGTGCCAGCAGCCTGGGGACGTTCGGCTACACCCTC.

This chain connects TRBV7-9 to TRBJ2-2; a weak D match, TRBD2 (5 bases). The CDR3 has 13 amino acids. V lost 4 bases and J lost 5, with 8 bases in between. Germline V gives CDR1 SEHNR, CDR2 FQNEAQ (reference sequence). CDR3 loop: CASSSGKTGELFF. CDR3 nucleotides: TGTGCCAGCAGCTCGGGGAAGACCGGGGAGCTGTTTTTT. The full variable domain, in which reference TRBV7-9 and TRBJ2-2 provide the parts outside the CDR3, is DTGVSQNPRHKITKRGQNVTFRCDPISEHNRLYWYRQTLGQGPEFLTYFQNEAQLEKSRLLSDRFSAERPKGSFSTLEIQRTEQGDSAMYLCASSSGKTGELFFGEGSRLTVL.

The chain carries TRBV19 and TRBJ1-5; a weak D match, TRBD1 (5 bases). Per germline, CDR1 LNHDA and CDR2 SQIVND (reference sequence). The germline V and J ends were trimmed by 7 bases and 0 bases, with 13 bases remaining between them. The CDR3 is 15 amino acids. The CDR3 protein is CASTKTEYSNQPQHF. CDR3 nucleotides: TGTGCCAGTACCAAGACAGAATATAGCAATCAGCCCCAGCATTTT.

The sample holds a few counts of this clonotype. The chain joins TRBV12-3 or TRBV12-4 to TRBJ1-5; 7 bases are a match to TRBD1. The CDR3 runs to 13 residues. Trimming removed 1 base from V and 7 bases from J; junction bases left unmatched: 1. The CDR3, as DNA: TGTGCCAGCAGTTTAGACAGGGGCCAGCCCCAGCATTTT. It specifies CASSLDRGQPQHF.

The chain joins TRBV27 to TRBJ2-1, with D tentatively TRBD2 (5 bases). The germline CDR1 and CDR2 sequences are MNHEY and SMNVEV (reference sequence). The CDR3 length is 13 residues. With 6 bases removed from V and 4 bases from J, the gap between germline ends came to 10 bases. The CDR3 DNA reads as TGTGCCAGCAGCAGAAGGGAGTACAATGAGCAGTTCTTC. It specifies CASSRREYNEQFF.

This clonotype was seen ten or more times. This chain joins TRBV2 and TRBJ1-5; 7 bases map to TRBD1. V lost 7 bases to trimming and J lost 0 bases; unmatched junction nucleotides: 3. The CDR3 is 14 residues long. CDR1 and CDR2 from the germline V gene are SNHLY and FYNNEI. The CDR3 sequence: CASKNRGSNQPQHF. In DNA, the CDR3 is TGTGCCAGCAAAAACAGGGGTAGCAATCAGCCCCAGCATTTT.

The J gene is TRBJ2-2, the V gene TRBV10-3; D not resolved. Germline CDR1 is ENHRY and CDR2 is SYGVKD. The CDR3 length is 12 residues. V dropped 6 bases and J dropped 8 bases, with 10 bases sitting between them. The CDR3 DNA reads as TGTGCCATCAGAGACCTGGCGGGGGAGCTGTTTTTT. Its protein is CAIRDLAGELFF.

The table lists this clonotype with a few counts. CDR3 in DNA: TGTGCCAGCAGTCGAGGACTAGCGTGGGAGACCCAGTACTTC. It yields the protein CASSRGLAWETQYF. The V and J genes are TRBV27 and TRBJ2-5; 9 positions agree with TRBD2. V shed 5 bases and J 5 bases; nucleotides not matched to a gene: 6. From germline, CDR1 is MNHEY and CDR2 SMNVEV (reference sequence). CDR3 size: 14 residues.

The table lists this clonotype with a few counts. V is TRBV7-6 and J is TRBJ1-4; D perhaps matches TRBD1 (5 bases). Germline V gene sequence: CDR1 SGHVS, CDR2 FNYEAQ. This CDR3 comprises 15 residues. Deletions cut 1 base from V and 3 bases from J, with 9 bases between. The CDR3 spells CASSLERQPNEKLFF. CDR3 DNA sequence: TGTGCCAGCAGCTTAGAGAGACAGCCTAATGAAAAACTGTTTTTT.

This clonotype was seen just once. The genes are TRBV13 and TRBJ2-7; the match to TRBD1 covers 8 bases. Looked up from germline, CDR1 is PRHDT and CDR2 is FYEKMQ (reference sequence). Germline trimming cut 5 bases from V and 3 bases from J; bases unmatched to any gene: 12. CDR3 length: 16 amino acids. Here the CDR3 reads CASSPPTGQGNYEQYF. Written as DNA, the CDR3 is TGTGCCAGCAGCCCCCCAACCGGACAGGGAAACTACGAGCAGTACTTC.

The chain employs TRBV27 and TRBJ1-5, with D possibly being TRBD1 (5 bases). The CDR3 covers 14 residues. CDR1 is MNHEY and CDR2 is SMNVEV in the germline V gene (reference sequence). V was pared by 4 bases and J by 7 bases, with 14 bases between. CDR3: CASSSVGGVQPQHF. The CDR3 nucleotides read TGTGCCAGCAGTTCTGTCGGAGGGGTCCAGCCCCAGCATTTT.

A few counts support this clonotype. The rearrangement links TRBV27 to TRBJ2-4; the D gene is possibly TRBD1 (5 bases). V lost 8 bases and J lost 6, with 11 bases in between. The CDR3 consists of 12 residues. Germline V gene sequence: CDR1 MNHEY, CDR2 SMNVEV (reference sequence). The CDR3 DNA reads TGTGCCAGCGGAGCGCAGGGAAACATTCAGTACTTC. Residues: CASGAQGNIQYF.

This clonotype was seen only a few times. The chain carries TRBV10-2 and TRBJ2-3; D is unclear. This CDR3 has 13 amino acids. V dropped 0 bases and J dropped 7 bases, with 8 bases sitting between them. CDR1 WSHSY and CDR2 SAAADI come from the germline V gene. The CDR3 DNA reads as TGCGCCAGCAGTGAGTCGTACTCCTATACGCAGTATTTT. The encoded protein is CASSESYSYTQYF.

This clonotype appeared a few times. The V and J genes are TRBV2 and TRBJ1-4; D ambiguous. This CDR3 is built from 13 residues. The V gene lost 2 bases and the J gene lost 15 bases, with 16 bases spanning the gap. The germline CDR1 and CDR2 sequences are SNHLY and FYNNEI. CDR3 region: CASSESVGHGVFF. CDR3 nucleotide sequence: TGTGCCAGCAGTGAAAGTGTGGGCCATGGGGTGTTTTTT.

The CDR3 nucleotides are TGCGCCAGCAGCCAAGATTTAATGCGCGGCAATGAGCAGTTCTTC. It codes for CASSQDLMRGNEQFF. This chain links TRBV4-3 with TRBJ2-1; D remains unclear. The CDR3 is made up of 15 amino acids. CDR1 and CDR2 from the germline V gene are LGHNA and YSLEER. Trimming pared 0 bases from V and 6 bases from J, leaving 12 bases between.

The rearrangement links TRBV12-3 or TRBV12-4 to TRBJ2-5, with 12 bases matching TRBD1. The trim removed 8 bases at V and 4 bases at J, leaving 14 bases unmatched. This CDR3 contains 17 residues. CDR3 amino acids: CASSTGTGGAGRETQYF. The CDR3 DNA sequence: TGTGCCAGCTCTACCGGGACAGGGGGCGCAGGGAGAGAGACCCAGTACTTC.

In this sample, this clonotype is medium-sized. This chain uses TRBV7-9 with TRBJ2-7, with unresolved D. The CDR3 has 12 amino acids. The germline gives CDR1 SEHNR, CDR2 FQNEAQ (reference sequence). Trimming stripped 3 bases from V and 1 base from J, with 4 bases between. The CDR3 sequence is CASSFTSYEQYF. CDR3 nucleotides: TGTGCCAGCAGCTTTACGTCCTACGAGCAGTACTTC.

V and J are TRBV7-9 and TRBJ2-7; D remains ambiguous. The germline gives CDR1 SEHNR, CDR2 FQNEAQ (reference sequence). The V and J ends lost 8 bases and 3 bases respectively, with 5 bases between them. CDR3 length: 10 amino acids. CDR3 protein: CASGNYEQYF. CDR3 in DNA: TGTGCCAGCGGAAACTACGAGCAGTACTTC.

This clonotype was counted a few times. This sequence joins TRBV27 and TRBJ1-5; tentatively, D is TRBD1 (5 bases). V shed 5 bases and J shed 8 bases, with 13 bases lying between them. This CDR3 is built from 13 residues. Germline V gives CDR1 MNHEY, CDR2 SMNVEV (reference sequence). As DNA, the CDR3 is TGTGCCAGCAGTACCTGGGACGGCGAGCCCCAGCATTTT. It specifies CASSTWDGEPQHF.

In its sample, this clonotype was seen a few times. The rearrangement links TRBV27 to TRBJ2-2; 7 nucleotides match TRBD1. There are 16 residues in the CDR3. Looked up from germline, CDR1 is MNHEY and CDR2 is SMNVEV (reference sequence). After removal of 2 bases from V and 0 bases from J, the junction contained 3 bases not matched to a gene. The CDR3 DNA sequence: TGTGCCAGCAGTTTAGGGACAGCTCCGAACACCGGGGAGCTGTTTTTT. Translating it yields CASSLGTAPNTGELFF.

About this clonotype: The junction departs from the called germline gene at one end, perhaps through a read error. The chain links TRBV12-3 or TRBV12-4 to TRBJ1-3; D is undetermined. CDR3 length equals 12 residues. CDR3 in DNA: TGTGCCAGCAGCTTAGGAGGAAACACCATATATTTT. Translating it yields CASSLGGNTIYF.

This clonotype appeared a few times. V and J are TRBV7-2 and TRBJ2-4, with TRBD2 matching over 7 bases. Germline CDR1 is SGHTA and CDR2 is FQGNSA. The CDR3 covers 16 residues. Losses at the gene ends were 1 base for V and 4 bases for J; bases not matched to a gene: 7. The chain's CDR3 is CASSLGGGGAKNIQYF. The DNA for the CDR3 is TGTGCCAGCAGCTTAGGGGGCGGGGGTGCAAAAAACATTCAGTACTTC.

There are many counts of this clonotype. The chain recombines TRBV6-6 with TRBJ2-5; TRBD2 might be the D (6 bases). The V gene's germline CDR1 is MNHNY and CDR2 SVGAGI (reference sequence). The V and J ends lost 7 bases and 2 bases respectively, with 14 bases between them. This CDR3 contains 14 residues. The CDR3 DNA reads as TGTGCCAGCACACCAGGGACTTTACAAGAGACCCAGTACTTC. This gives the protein CASTPGTLQETQYF.

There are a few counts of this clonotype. In DNA form, the CDR3 reads TGTGCCACCAGTGATAGAGACAGGAGGCATGGCTACACCTTC. Its translation is CATSDRDRRHGYTF. This chain links TRBV24-1 with TRBJ1-2; D is perhaps TRBD1 (6 bases). The germline CDR1 and CDR2 sequences are KGHDR and SFDVKD. The germline V and J ends were trimmed by 3 bases and 6 bases, with 13 bases remaining between them. CDR3 length: 14 amino acids.

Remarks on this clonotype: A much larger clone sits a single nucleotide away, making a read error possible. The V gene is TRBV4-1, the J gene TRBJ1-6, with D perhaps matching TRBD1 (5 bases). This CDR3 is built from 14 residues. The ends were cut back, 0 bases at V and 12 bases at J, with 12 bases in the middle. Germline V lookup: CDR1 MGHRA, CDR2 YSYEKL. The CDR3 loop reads CASSQERADRPLHF. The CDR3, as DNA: TGCGCCAGCAGCCAAGAGAGGGCCGACAGACCCCTCCACTTT.